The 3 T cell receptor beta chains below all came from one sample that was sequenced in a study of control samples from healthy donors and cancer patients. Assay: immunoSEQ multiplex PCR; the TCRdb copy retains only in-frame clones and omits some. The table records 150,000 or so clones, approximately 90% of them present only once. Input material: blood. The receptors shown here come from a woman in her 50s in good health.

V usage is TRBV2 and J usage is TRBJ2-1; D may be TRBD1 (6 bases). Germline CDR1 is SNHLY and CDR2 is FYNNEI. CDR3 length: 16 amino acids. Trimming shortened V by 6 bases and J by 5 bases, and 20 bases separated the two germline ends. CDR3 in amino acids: CASRELRDIRDNEQFF. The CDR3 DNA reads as TGTGCCAGCAGAGAACTTCGGGACATCCGGGACAATGAGCAGTTCTTC.

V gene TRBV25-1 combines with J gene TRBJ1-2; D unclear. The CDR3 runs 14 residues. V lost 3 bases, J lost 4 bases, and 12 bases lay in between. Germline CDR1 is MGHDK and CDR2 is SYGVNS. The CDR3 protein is CASSEGARRYGYTF. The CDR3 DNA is TGTGCCAGCAGTGAGGGCGCCAGACGCTATGGCTACACCTTC.

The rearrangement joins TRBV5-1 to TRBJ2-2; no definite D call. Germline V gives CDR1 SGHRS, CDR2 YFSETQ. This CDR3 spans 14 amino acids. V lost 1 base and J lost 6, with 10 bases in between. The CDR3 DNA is TGCGCCAGCAGCTTGAACTCCTCGCCCGGGGAGCTGTTTTTT. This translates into CASSLNSSPGELFF.